This T cell receptor (beta chain) was documented in a study of T cells in Graves' hyperthyroidism and ophthalmopathy. Individuals with ophthalmopathy presented a Clinical Activity Score of at least 3, a NOSPECS grade of at least 4 and a duration under 3 months. In germline, CDR1 is MNHGY, CDR2 SVAAGI. Trimming removed 2 bases at V and 3 bases at J, with 11 bases between. This CDR3 comprises 16 residues. Using RNA transcripts as the source, TCR beta CDR3 regions were amplified. First-round RT-PCR targeting the TCR CDR3 was performed with the HTBI primer set. TCRdb fed the multiplex PCR reads into MiXCR, producing one record per CDR3 protein. The table shows about 380,000 distinct CDR3 sequences, with about 14% occurring only once. Many counts were recorded for this clonotype.

The origin of this receptor is a woman aged 25 to 39 with Graves' ophthalmopathy. The chain joins TRBV6-9 to TRBJ1-6; no clear D. Sequenced material: blood. The CDR3 here is CASSYREEYYNSPLHF. The CDR3 coding sequence is TGTGCCAGCAGTTATAGGGAGGAATACTATAATTCACCCCTCCACTTT.